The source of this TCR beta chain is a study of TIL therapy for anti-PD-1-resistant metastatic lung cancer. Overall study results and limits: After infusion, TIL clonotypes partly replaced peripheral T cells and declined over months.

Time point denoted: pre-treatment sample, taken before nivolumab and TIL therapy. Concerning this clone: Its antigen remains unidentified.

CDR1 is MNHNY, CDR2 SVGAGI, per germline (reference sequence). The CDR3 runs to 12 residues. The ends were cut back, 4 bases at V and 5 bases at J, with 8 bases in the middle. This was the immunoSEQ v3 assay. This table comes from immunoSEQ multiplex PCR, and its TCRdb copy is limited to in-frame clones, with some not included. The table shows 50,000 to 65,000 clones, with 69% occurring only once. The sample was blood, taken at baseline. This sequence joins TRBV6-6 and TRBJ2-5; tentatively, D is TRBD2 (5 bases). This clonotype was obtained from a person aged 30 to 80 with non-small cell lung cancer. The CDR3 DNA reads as TGTGCCAGCAGTTCCGGGATGGAGACCCAGTACTTC. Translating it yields CASSSGMETQYF.